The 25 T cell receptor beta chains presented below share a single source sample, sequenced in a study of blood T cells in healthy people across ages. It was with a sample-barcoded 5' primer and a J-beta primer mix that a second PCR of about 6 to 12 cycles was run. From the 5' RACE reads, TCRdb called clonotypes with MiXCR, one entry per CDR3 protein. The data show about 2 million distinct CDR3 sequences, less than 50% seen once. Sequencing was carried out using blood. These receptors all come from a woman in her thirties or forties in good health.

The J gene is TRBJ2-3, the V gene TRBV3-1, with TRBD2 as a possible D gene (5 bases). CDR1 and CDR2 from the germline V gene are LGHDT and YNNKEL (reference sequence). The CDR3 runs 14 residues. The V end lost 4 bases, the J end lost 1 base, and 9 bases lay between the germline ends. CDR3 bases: TGTGCCAGCAGCCCCGCGAGGGGCACAGATACGCAGTATTTT. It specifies CASSPARGTDTQYF.

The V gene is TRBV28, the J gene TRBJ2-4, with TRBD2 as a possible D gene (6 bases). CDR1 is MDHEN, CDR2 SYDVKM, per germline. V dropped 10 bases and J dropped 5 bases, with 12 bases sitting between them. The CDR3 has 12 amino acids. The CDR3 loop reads CATGGGENIQYF. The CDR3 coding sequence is TGTGCCACTGGGGGAGGCGAAAACATTCAGTACTTC.

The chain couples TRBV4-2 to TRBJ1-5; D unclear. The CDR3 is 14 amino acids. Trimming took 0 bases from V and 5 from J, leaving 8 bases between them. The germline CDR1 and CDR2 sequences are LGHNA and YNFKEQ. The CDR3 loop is CASSQDSLDQPQHF. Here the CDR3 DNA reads TGTGCCAGCAGCCAAGATTCCCTAGATCAGCCCCAGCATTTT.

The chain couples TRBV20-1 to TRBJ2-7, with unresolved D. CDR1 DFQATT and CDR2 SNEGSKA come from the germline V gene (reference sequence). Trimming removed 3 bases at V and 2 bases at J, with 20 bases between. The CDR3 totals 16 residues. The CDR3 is CSARGSWEFVTYEQYF. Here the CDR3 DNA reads TGCAGTGCTAGGGGGTCCTGGGAATTTGTAACCTACGAGCAGTACTTC.

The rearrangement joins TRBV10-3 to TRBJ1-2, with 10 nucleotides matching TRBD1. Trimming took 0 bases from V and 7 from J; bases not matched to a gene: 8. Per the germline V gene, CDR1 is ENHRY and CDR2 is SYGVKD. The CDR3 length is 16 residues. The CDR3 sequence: CAISESIGTGDRGYTF. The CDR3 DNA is TGTGCCATCAGTGAGTCGATCGGGACAGGGGACCGTGGCTACACCTTC.

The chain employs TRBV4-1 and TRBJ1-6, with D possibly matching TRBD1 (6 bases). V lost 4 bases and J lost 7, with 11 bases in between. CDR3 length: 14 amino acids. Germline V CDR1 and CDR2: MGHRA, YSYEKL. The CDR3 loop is CASSPRRGNSPLHF. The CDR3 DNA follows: TGCGCCAGCAGCCCGCGCAGGGGAAATTCACCCCTCCACTTT.

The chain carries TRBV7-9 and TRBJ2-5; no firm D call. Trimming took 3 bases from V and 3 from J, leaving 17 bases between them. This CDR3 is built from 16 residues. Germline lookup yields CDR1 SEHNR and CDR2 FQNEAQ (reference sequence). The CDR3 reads CASSLGSRKPKETQYF. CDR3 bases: TGTGCCAGCAGCTTGGGGTCGCGAAAACCTAAAGAGACCCAGTACTTC.

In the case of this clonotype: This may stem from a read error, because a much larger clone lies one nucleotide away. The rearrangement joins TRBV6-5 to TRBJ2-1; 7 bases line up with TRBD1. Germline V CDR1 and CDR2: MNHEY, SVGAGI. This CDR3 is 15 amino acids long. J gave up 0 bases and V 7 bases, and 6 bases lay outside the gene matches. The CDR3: CASTPGQSSYNEQFF. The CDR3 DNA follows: TGTGCCAGCACCCCGGGACAGAGCTCCTACAATGAGCAGTTCTTC.

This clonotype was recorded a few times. The CDR3 region has the DNA TGCAGTGCTAGCCAGGGGTGGACTGAAGCTTTCTTT. This encodes CSASQGWTEAFF. The chain uses TRBV20-1 and TRBJ1-1, with a possible D match to TRBD1 (6 bases). This CDR3 has 12 residues. V shed 3 bases and J shed 5 bases, with 10 bases lying between them. The V gene's germline CDR1 is DFQATT and CDR2 SNEGSKA (reference sequence).

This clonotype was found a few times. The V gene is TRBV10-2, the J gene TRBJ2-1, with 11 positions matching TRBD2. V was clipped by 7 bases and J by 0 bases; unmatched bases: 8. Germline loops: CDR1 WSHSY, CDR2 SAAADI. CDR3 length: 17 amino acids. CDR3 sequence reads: CASKTSGGFSSYNEQFF. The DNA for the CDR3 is TGCGCCAGCAAAACTAGCGGGGGCTTCAGCTCCTACAATGAGCAGTTCTTC.

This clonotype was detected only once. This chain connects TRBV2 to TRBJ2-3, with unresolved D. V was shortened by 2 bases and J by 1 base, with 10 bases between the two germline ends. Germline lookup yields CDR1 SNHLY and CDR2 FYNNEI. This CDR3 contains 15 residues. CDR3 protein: CASSETSIGTDTQYF. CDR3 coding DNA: TGTGCCAGCAGTGAAACAAGTATTGGCACAGATACGCAGTATTTT.

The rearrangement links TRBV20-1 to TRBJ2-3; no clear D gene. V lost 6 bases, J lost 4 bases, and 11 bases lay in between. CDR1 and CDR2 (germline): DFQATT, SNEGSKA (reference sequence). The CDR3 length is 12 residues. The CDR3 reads CSAMILADTQYF. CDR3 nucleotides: TGCAGTGCAATGATTCTAGCAGATACGCAGTATTTT.

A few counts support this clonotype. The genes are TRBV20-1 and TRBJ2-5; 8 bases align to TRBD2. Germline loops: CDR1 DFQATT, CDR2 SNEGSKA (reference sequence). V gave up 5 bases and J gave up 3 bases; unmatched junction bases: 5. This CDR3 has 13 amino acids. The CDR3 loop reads CSAPTSVKETQYF. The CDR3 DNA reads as TGCAGTGCTCCGACTAGCGTCAAAGAGACCCAGTACTTC.

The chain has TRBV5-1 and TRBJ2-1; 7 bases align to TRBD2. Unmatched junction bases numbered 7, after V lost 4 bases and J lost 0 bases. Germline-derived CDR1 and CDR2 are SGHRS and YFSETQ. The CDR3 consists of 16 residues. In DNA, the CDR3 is TGCGCCAGCAGCGGCGGGGGTCGGAGCTCCTACAATGAGCAGTTCTTC. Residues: CASSGGGRSSYNEQFF.

The CDR3 bases are TGTGCCAGCAGCTTAAATTCAGGCGAGGTTGAGACCCAGTACTTC. This translates into CASSLNSGEVETQYF. J is TRBJ2-5 and V is TRBV7-2; D ambiguous. CDR3 length: 15 amino acids. Germline-derived CDR1 and CDR2 are SGHTA and FQGNSA. Trimming took off 2 bases at V and 5 bases at J, with 15 bases between the two ends.

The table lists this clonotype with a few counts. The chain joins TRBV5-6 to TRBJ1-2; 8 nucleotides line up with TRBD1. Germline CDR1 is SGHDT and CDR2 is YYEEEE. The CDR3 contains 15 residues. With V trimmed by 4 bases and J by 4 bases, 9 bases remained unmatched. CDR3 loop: CASSPGQGATYGYTF. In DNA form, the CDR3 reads TGTGCCAGCAGCCCCGGACAGGGAGCTACCTATGGCTACACCTTC.

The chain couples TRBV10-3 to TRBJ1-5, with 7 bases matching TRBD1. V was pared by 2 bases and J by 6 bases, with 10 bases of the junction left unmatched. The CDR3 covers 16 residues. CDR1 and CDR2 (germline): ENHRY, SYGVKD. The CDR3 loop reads CAISESQGDQGQPQHF. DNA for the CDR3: TGTGCCATCAGTGAGAGTCAGGGGGATCAGGGTCAGCCCCAGCATTTT.

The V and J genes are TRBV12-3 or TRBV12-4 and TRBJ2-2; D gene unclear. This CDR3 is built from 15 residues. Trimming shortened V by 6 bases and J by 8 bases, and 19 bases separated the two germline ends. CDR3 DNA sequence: TGTGCCAGCAGCCCAGGATCTCTGTTGACAGGGGAGCTGTTTTTT. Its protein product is CASSPGSLLTGELFF.

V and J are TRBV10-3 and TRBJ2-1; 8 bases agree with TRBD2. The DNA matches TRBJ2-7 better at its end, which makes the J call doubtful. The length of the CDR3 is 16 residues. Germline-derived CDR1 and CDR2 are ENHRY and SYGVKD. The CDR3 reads CAISDPGGSSYNEQYF. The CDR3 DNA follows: TGTGCCATCAGTGATCCGGGGGGGAGCTCCTACAATGAGCAGTACTTC.

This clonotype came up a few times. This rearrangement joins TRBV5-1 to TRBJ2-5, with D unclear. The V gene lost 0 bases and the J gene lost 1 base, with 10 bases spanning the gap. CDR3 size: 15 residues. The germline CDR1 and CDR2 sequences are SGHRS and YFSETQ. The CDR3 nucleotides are TGCGCCAGCAGCTTGGCCCTAGGGTTCCAAGAGACCCAGTACTTC. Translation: CASSLALGFQETQYF.

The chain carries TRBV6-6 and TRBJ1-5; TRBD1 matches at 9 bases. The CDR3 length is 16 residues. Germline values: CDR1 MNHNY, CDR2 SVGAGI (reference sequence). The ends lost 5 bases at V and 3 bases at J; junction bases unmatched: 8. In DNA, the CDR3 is TGTGCCAGCAGTCAGGGGACAGGGCCTGTCAATCAGCCCCAGCATTTT. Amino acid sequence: CASSQGTGPVNQPQHF.

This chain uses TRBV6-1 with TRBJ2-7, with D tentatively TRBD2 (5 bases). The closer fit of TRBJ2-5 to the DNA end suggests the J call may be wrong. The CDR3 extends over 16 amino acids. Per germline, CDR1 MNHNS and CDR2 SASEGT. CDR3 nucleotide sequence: TGTGCCAGCAGTGTCGAGCAAGCCCTTGGGGAGGAGACCCAGTACTTC. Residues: CASSVEQALGEETQYF.

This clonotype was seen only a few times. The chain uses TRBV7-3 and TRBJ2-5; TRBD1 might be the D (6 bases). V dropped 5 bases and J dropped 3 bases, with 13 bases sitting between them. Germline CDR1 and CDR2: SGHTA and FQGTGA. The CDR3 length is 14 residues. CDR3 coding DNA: TGTGCCAGCAGCCGTGGTACAGGGAAAGAGACCCAGTACTTC. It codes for CASSRGTGKETQYF.

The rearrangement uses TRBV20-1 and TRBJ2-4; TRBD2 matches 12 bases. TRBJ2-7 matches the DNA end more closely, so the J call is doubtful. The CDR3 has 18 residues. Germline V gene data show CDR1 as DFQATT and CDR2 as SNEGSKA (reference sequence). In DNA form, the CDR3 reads TGCAGTGCTAGAGGACTAGCGGGGGAGCCTTATACAACCTACGAGCAGTACTTC. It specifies CSARGLAGEPYTTYEQYF.

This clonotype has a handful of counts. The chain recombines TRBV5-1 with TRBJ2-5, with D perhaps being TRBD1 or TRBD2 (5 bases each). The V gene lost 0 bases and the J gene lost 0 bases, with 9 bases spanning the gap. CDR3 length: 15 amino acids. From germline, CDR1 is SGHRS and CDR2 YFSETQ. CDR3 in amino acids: CASSLAGTNQETQYF. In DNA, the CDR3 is TGCGCCAGCAGCTTGGCCGGGACCAACCAAGAGACCCAGTACTTC.